Following are 24 T cell receptor beta chains from one sample sequenced in a study of monozygotic twins with inflammatory bowel disease. Following a re-call of the 5' RACE reads, TCRdb has one entry per CDR3 protein and lacks DNA. Across approximately 330,000 distinct CDR3 sequences, the top ten clones capture 2% to 2.5% of the sample. Sequenced: blood. These receptors were collected from a human donor with ulcerative colitis or Crohn's disease, or a healthy co-twin of an affected twin (not recorded which).

The chain has TRBV12-3 or TRBV12-4 and TRBJ1-2; TCRdb calls TRBD1, which cannot be checked without DNA. The CDR3 consists of 14 residues. CDR3 amino acids: CASRSTGSARGYTF.

This CDR3 is CASRGGTANNQPQHF. The chain employs TRBV6-1 and TRBJ1-5; the TCRdb call, TRBD1, lacks DNA for checking. Germline assignment: CDR1 MNHNS and CDR2 SASEGT. This CDR3 comprises 15 residues.

The chain has TRBV20-1 and TRBJ2-3; there is no DNA to check the TCRdb D call of TRBD1. The CDR3 spans 14 residues. CDR1 and CDR2 from the germline V gene are DFQATT and SNEGSKA (reference sequence). Here the CDR3 reads CSAAAGGMGDTQYF.

This chain uses TRBV4-2 with TRBJ2-5; without DNA, the TCRdb call of TRBD2 cannot be checked. There are 14 residues in the CDR3. Germline V gene lookup returns CDR1 LGHNA and CDR2 YNFKEQ. The CDR3 reads CASSVSGGQETQYF.

This CDR3 is CAWRIAKTQYF. The V gene is TRBV30, the J gene TRBJ2-5; as DNA is missing, the TRBD2 call by TCRdb cannot be tested. The CDR3 spans 11 residues. CDR1 and CDR2 (germline): GTSNPN, SVGIG (reference sequence).

The chain has TRBV15 and TRBJ2-5; the TCRdb call, TRBD1, lacks DNA for checking. The CDR3 runs to 14 residues. The germline CDR1 and CDR2 sequences are LNHNV and YYDKDF (reference sequence). This chain's CDR3 is CATSPGGDGETQYF.

V usage is TRBV20-1 and J usage is TRBJ2-7. The CDR3 sequence is 13 residues long. Germline values: CDR1 DFQATT, CDR2 SNEGSKA (reference sequence). CDR3 residues: CSARGDISYEQYF.

The chain uses TRBV12-3 or TRBV12-4 and TRBJ2-7; the D gene TCRdb calls, TRBD1, cannot be checked with no DNA. This CDR3 has 14 residues. CDR3 amino acids: CASSTDSGWGEQYF.

CDR3 loop: CASSPPWGGFYEQYF. This chain uses TRBV28 with TRBJ2-7; TCRdb's assignment of TRBD1 cannot be checked, as there is no DNA. The CDR3 covers 15 residues. Germline assignment: CDR1 MDHEN and CDR2 SYDVKM.

The rearrangement links TRBV15 to TRBJ1-1. The germline V gene has CDR1 LNHNV and CDR2 YYDKDF (reference sequence). This CDR3 has 12 amino acids. The CDR3 protein is CATSAGSREAFF.

The chain carries TRBV6-6 and TRBJ1-2; TCRdb selects TRBD1, and the lack of DNA leaves this call unchecked. The CDR3 consists of 14 residues. Germline V lookup: CDR1 MNHNY, CDR2 SVGAGI (reference sequence). The CDR3 loop is CASSYVPGSYGYTF.

V is TRBV5-1 and J is TRBJ2-6; without DNA, the TCRdb call of TRBD1 cannot be checked. Germline CDR1 reads SGHRS; CDR2 reads YFSETQ. The CDR3 spans 18 residues. CDR3 in amino acids: CASSFGVRTGSGANVLTF.

The chain couples TRBV6-5 to TRBJ1-6. Germline-derived CDR1 and CDR2 are MNHEY and SVGAGI. The CDR3 has 15 amino acids. CDR3 protein: CASSSLGGYNSPLHF.

V usage is TRBV28 and J usage is TRBJ1-1; TCRdb's D gene call, TRBD1, goes unchecked for lack of DNA. CDR3 length: 14 amino acids. Per the germline V gene, CDR1 is MDHEN and CDR2 is SYDVKM. The CDR3 region is CASIEGRSNTEAFF.

The J gene is TRBJ2-6, the V gene TRBV7-9. This CDR3 spans 15 amino acids. In germline, CDR1 is SEHNR, CDR2 FQNEAQ (reference sequence). CDR3 loop: CASSFDSFEANVLTF.

CDR3 residues: CASGQGFQETQYF. The rearrangement uses TRBV6-6 and TRBJ2-5; no DNA is available, so the TRBD1 call from TCRdb remains unchecked. Per the germline V gene, CDR1 is MNHNY and CDR2 is SVGAGI (reference sequence). The CDR3 is made up of 13 amino acids.

The gene calls are TRBV5-1 and TRBJ1-6. The CDR3 runs to 12 residues. CDR1 and CDR2 from the germline V gene are SGHRS and YFSETQ. This CDR3 is CASSSDQRALHF.

The chain employs TRBV10-1 and TRBJ2-5; TCRdb picks TRBD1, but there is no DNA to check that call. The CDR3 runs to 15 residues. Germline values: CDR1 WNHNN, CDR2 SYGVQD (reference sequence). CDR3 sequence: CASSEFGGGRGTQYF.

The rearrangement uses TRBV5-1 and TRBJ2-2. Germline-derived CDR1 and CDR2 are SGHRS and YFSETQ. The length of the CDR3 is 16 residues. The CDR3 sequence: CASSFGWGANTGELFF.

The rearrangement links TRBV7-9 to TRBJ1-2. This CDR3 contains 13 residues. CDR1 is SEHNR, CDR2 FQNEAQ, per germline (reference sequence). The CDR3 is CASSLERIYGYTF.

The chain carries TRBV10-3 and TRBJ1-6; the D gene TCRdb calls, TRBD1, cannot be checked with no DNA. Germline loops: CDR1 ENHRY, CDR2 SYGVKD. The CDR3 is made up of 13 amino acids. The CDR3: CAIRAGSNSPLHF.

The chain employs TRBV5-1 and TRBJ1-5; TCRdb outputs TRBD1, but without DNA this stays unchecked. Germline V gives CDR1 SGHRS, CDR2 YFSETQ. The CDR3 has 15 residues. The CDR3 here is CASSSDGQINQPQHF.

CDR3 amino acids: CASSFVSQPDTQYF. This chain links TRBV11-2 with TRBJ2-3. Germline V gene lookup returns CDR1 SGHAT and CDR2 FQNNGV. The CDR3 loop spans 14 amino acids.

The chain couples TRBV7-2 to TRBJ1-4. The germline V gene has CDR1 SGHTA and CDR2 FQGNSA. The CDR3 totals 13 residues. The CDR3 sequence is CASSFGPNEKLFF.